This TCR beta chain was identified in a study of OX40 agonist ivuxolimab in advanced cancers. Germline CDR1 reads SNHLY; CDR2 reads FYNNEI. The CDR3 is made up of 14 amino acids. V lost 8 bases, J lost 0 bases, and 12 bases lay in between. Produced via immunoSEQ multiplex PCR; TCRdb's table is partial and in-frame only. The table lists fewer than 85,000 clones, roughly nine tenths of them singletons. The origin of this receptor is an adult with an advanced solid tumor such as melanoma, head and neck, liver or kidney cancer. This sequence joins TRBV2 and TRBJ2-3, with D possibly being TRBD2 (6 bases). The source was CD4+ or CD8+ T cells sorted from blood, collected in a trial of the OX40 agonist ivuxolimab. CDR3 coding DNA: TGTGCCAGCTCGGGAGTTTCTAGCACAGATACGCAGTATTTT. It translates to CASSGVSSTDTQYF.